This record concerns one T cell receptor beta chain sequence. Residents of approximately 25 US areas, aged about 18 to 89 years, made up the participants. Cohorts were assigned according to the clinical history that participants reported. This entry comes from a study of blood T cell repertoires in COVID-19. In the authors' methods: Estimated nucleated cell counts came from reference gene primer amplification. Measured with immunoSEQ multiplex PCR; TCRdb has only the in-frame clones, and not every one. D and trimming were read from the DNA, whereas the V and J calls and clone size are those reported in that table. The sample consists of 170,000 or so clones, 80% to 90% of them appearing once. This CDR3 comprises 14 residues. The V gene lost 3 bases and the J gene lost 4 bases, with 10 bases spanning the gap. CDR1 MNHEY and CDR2 SMNVEV come from the germline V gene (reference sequence).

The sequence derives from a woman between 18 and 29 years old who had recovered from COVID-19. The chain is built from TRBV27 and TRBJ1-5; D might be TRBD1 (6 bases). The sample consisted of PBMCs or T cells enriched from blood (not recorded which). CDR3 sequence reads: CASSFQGRNQPQHF. The CDR3 bases are TGTGCCAGCAGTTTCCAGGGGAGAAATCAGCCCCAGCATTTT.